Detailed here is one T cell receptor beta chain. The antigen is not known. The sample belongs to a study of blood T cells in healthy people across ages. Study-wide results and caveats: Unknown donor CMV status possibly confounded expanded clonotype changes.

The germline V and J ends were trimmed by 3 bases and 4 bases, with 10 bases remaining between them. The CDR3 contains 13 residues. CDR1 is SGHDT, CDR2 YYEEEE, per germline. Extraction yielded at least 6 micrograms of total RNA per sample. It was with a sample-barcoded 5' primer and a J-beta primer mix that a second PCR of about 7 to 12 cycles was run. TCRdb reprocessed the 5' RACE reads with MiXCR, giving one entry per CDR3 protein. This table has about 830,000 distinct CDR3 sequences, about 59% appearing once. The clonotype comes from a man aged 25 to 40 in good health. Sequencing input: blood. The chain carries TRBV5-6 and TRBJ1-1; D is unresolved. CDR3 sequence: CASSSYSGTEAFF. The DNA of the CDR3 is TGTGCCAGCAGCTCGTACAGTGGCACTGAAGCTTTCTTT.